This entry concerns a single T cell receptor (beta chain). Its antigen remains unidentified. The source of the sample is a study of beta chain features in type 1 diabetes. Study-level background: Across every sample, around 98 million sorted cells were examined in total.

The germline V gene encodes CDR1 MGHDK and CDR2 SYGVNS. V lost 2 bases and J 3 bases, leaving 11 bases between the germline ends. This CDR3 is built from 14 residues. The isolated RNA, all of it, was reverse transcribed, so expressed TCRB transcripts were what got sequenced. Generated by immunoSEQ multiplex PCR, the TCRdb table keeps only in-frame clones and is missing some. The sample holds just over 450,000 clones, over 25% seen once. Regarding the study as a whole: Whether HLA type affects TCRB rearrangement stayed undetermined in the present work. It was possible that PCR favored shorter templates, equally so in patients and controls. Sampled from patients, naive, central memory and Treg TCRB repertoires appeared more similar than those sampled from healthy donors.

The sequence was obtained from a man aged 18-30 years in good health. The sequenced sample was naive CD4+ T cells from blood. This chain connects TRBV25-1 to TRBJ2-7; D ambiguous. The CDR3 DNA is TGTGCCAGCAGTGAACCGGGTCAAAACTACGAGCAGTACTTC. Translated, it gives CASSEPGQNYEQYF.